This T cell receptor (beta chain) derives from a study of immune reconstitution after stem cell transplant in scleroderma. Via MiXCR, TCRdb re-called the RT-PCR reads, giving one row per CDR3 protein. The data hold roughly 1,900 distinct CDR3 sequences, with less than 15% observed a single time. This clonotype is medium-sized. This CDR3 is built from 15 residues. Germline assignment: CDR1 MNHEY and CDR2 SVGEGT. Between the trimmed V and J ends, which lost 0 bases and 0 bases, there was a span of 8 bases. The clonotype was recovered from a female donor with systemic sclerosis. The material was obtained before or after autologous hematopoietic stem cell transplantation (not recorded which). The gene calls are TRBV6-2 or TRBV6-3 and TRBJ1-1; unclear D gene. CDR3 residues: CASSYSISMNTEAFF. For the CDR3, the DNA is TGTGCCAGCAGTTACTCGATCAGCATGAACACTGAAGCTTTCTTT.